The rows below give T cell receptor beta chains drawn from one sample of a study of monozygotic twins with inflammatory bowel disease. From the 5' RACE reads, TCRdb lists one entry per CDR3 protein and no DNA. This sample's table has around 200,000 distinct CDR3 sequences. The sequenced material came from blood. The origin of the receptors is a human donor with ulcerative colitis or Crohn's disease, or a healthy co-twin of an affected twin (not recorded which). CDR3s include the opening cysteine and the closing phenylalanine or tryptophan.

v_gene	j_gene	CDR3aa
TRBV18	TRBJ2-3	CASSPGREDTQYF
TRBV15	TRBJ1-2	CATSRYPSTANYGYTF
TRBV11-2	TRBJ1-1	CASSFAGGLNTEAFF
TRBV12-3/TRBV12-4	TRBJ1-5	CASRGQNTNQPQHF
TRBV12-3/TRBV12-4	TRBJ1-1	CASSLVEGWTEAFF
TRBV5-1	TRBJ2-7	CASSYETGTLAEQYF
TRBV5-5	TRBJ2-2	CASSLDLNGELFF
TRBV5-6	TRBJ2-7	CASSLPGTGIMYEQYF
TRBV5-1	TRBJ1-2	CASSWAGGNNGYTF
TRBV15	TRBJ2-3	CATSREIGLAGGAQYF
TRBV5-1	TRBJ2-5	CASSLRTAQETQYF
TRBV5-4	TRBJ2-5	CASSLQGTEETQYF
TRBV9	TRBJ1-3	CASERGNTIYF
TRBV12-3/TRBV12-4	TRBJ1-5	CASSLLGMLQHF
TRBV28	TRBJ1-5	CASSPGQTQPQHF
TRBV27	TRBJ1-6	CASSSGVLSNSPLHF
TRBV12-3/TRBV12-4	TRBJ2-5	CASSRTATQETQYF
TRBV2	TRBJ1-2	CASRQRGLDDGYTF
TRBV20-1	TRBJ2-7	CSARDNIAGYSYEQYF
TRBV11-2	TRBJ2-5	CASSRDLIRGPETQYF
TRBV12-3/TRBV12-4	TRBJ2-1	CASTRSRDEQFF
TRBV7-9	TRBJ2-1	CASSLDMPYNEQFF
TRBV20-1	TRBJ2-1	CSGRRDNEQFF
TRBV10-2	TRBJ1-5	CASQAGHSNQPQHF
TRBV5-1	TRBJ2-5	CASSLFDRVVETQYF
TRBV12-3/TRBV12-4	TRBJ2-2	CASSSAGGRYTGELFF
TRBV19	TRBJ1-5	CASSIGDINQPQHF
TRBV4-1	TRBJ2-7	CASSQDFGQGNTYEQYF
TRBV6-1	TRBJ1-1	CASSELIPNTEAFF
TRBV12-3/TRBV12-4	TRBJ2-3	CASRFGTDTQYF
TRBV7-9	TRBJ2-1	CASSRQRSSYNEQFF
TRBV10-3	TRBJ1-1	CAISDRGTGVAEAFF
TRBV7-9	TRBJ1-6	CASSSDRVPGPLHF
TRBV7-9	TRBJ2-7	CASSLLDRGLEQYF
TRBV19	TRBJ1-5	CASSMVAGGNQPQHF
TRBV5-1	TRBJ2-1	CASSPRLAGDNEQFF
TRBV5-5	TRBJ2-1	CASSLEAGGLNEQFF
TRBV12-3/TRBV12-4	TRBJ1-1	CASSLYRGAMNTEAFF
TRBV5-5	TRBJ2-3	CASSFAGSTDTQYF
TRBV20-1	TRBJ1-5	CSATKPDRIIGQPQHF
TRBV5-1	TRBJ2-5	CASSRTGSETQYF
TRBV7-6	TRBJ2-3	CASSSLAGVLTDTQYF
TRBV7-8	TRBJ2-7	CASSLGSIGQGAYEQYF
TRBV5-6	TRBJ2-2	CASSLDGTGELFF
TRBV20-1	TRBJ1-1	CSASGVEIEAFF
TRBV7-9	TRBJ2-2	CASSPRGGGAGELFF
TRBV19	TRBJ2-1	CASIGQRKGHNEQFF